This TCR beta chain emerged from a study of blood T cell repertoires in COVID-19. Study as a whole: The United States, Italy and Spain provided the acute and convalescent COVID-19 samples.

The germline V and J ends were trimmed by 3 bases and 6 bases, with 21 bases remaining between them. Germline V gene lookup returns CDR1 SGHDN and CDR2 FVKESK. The CDR3 is 16 residues long. TCRdb's table, derived via immunoSEQ multiplex PCR, lists solely in-frame clones and lacks some. The sample has approximately 210,000 clones; 85% to 90% are singletons. V gene TRBV14 combines with J gene TRBJ2-7; D unresolved. The source material was PBMCs or T cells enriched from blood (not recorded which). This TCR derives from a woman in her forties or fifties with acute COVID-19. In DNA, the CDR3 is TGTGCCAGCAGCCAGAATACGTGGTACGACCCGGGCGAGCAGTACTTC. Its protein is CASSQNTWYDPGEQYF.